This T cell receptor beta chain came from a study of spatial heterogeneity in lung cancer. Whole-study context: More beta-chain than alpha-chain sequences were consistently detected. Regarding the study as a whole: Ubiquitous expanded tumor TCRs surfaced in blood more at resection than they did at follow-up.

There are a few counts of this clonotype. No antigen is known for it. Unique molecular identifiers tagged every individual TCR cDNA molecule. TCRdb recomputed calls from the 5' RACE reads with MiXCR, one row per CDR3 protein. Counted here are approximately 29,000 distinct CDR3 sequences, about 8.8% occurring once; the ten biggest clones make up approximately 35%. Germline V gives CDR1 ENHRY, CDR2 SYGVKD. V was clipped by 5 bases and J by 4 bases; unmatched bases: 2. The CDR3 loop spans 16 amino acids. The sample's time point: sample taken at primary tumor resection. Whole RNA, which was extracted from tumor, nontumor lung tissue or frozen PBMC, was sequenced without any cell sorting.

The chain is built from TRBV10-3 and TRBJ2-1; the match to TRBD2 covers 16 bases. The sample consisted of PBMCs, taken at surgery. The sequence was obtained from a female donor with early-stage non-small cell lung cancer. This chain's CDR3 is CAISPGLAGGYNEQFF. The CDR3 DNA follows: TGTGCCATCAGTCCGGGACTAGCGGGAGGGTACAATGAGCAGTTCTTC.